This T cell receptor beta chain was recovered during a study of T cell repertoires in cytomegalovirus infection. The overall study: It can be stated that public TCR beta signatures indicated CMV infection as well as a matching HLA type.

The study, taken as a whole, reports: Carriage of CMV together with the relevant HLA was identifiable through cumulative public TCR beta family frequency. The study found HLA-C-restricted CMV-specific TCR beta clonotypes dominating the ex vivo response.

The CDR3 is 15 residues long. The V end lost 5 bases, the J end lost 5 bases, and 18 bases lay between the germline ends. As for this clonotype: Its antigen is unidentified.

TCRdb re-called the reads with MiXCR, one entry per CDR3 protein. The profile shows some 700,000 distinct CDR3 sequences, 35% of them singletons. V and J are TRBV12-3 or TRBV12-4 and TRBJ1-2; D is undetermined. The source of this sequence is a human donor in good health (CMV status not recorded). Some clones in this sample may be carry-over from other donors' samples. The sequenced sample consisted of PBMCs. The CDR3 DNA follows: TGTGCCAGCAGTCTTAGACGGCATCTTGGGTATGGCTACACCTTC. This gives the protein CASSLRRHLGYGYTF.